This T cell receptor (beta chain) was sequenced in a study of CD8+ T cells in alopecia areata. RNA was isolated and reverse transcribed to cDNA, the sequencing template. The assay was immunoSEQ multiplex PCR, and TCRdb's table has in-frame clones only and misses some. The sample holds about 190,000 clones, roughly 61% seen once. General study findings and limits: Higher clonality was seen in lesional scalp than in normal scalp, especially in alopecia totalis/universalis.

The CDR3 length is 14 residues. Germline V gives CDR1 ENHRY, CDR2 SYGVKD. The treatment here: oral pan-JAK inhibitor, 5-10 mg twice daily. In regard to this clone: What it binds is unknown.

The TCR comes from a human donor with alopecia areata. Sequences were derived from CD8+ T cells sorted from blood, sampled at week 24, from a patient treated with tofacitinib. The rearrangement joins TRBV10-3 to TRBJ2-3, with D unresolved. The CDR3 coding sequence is TGTGCGTGTGGGTTAGCCGGCGGCGGAGATACGCAGTATTTT. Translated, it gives CACGLAGGGDTQYF.